These 5 T cell receptor beta chains were all obtained from the same sample, sequenced in a study of beta chain features in type 1 diabetes. Every bit of the isolated RNA underwent reverse transcription, so sequencing read expressed TCRB transcripts. Using immunoSEQ multiplex PCR, the repertoire was profiled, and TCRdb retains in-frame clones only, with some absent. The profile covers fewer than 350,000 clones, with approximately 15% appearing a single time and 0.015% to 0.017% taken by the ten largest. The antigens these receptors bind are not known. Study conclusions and caveats: Moderately but significantly shorter TCRB CDR3s were found in Type 1 diabetes patients in all four CD4+ subsets.

The specimen was naive CD4+ T cells from blood. The receptors were sampled from a man aged 18 to 29 with type 1 diabetes.

V and J are TRBV5-4 and TRBJ2-5, with TRBD2 identical over 8 bases. The CDR3 sequence is 16 residues long. The germline CDR1 and CDR2 sequences are SGHNT and YYREEE (reference sequence). After removal of 4 bases from V and 5 bases from J, the junction contained 13 bases not matched to a gene. In nucleotides, the CDR3 is TGTGCCAGCAGCAAAAAAATAGCGGGGACGGAGGAGACCCAGTACTTC. Residues: CASSKKIAGTEETQYF.

This chain uses TRBV7-2 with TRBJ2-2; D perhaps matches TRBD2 (6 bases). The CDR3 has 13 residues. The germline V gene has CDR1 SGHTA and CDR2 FQGNSA. V was trimmed by 7 bases and J by 8 bases, leaving 14 bases between them. CDR3 in DNA: TGTGCCAGCACCAAAATCGGGGGAGGGGAGCTGTTTTTT. This gives the protein CASTKIGGGELFF.

This clone was seen a few times. The chain links TRBV30 to TRBJ2-7; 7 bases map to TRBD2. The junction had 11 bases not matched to a gene; V was cut back by 4 bases and J by 2 bases. This CDR3 is built from 15 residues. In germline, CDR1 is GTSNPN, CDR2 SVGIG (reference sequence). The CDR3 sequence is CAWKSGGRSPYEQYF. DNA for the CDR3: TGTGCCTGGAAAAGCGGCGGGAGAAGTCCCTACGAGCAGTACTTC.

On this clone: The same CDR3 can be traced to other DNA sequences in this sample. The chain has TRBV5-1 and TRBJ2-1, with 8 nucleotides matching TRBD1. This CDR3 is built from 15 residues. The germline V gene has CDR1 SGHRS and CDR2 YFSETQ. V trimming: 2 bases; J trimming: 3 bases; junction bases outside the gene matches: 4. The CDR3 protein is CASSLDRGNYNEQFF. CDR3 coding DNA: TGCGCCAGCAGCTTAGACAGGGGTAACTACAATGAGCAGTTCTTC.

This clone was counted a few times. The chain uses TRBV5-1 and TRBJ2-5; the match to TRBD1 covers 8 bases. The CDR3 is made up of 14 amino acids. CDR1 and CDR2 (germline): SGHRS, YFSETQ. V shed 4 bases, J shed 1 base, and the junction held 3 bases outside the gene matches. CDR3 DNA sequence: TGCGCCAGCAGCGGCAGGGGGCCCCAAGAGACCCAGTACTTC. The encoded protein is CASSGRGPQETQYF.